This T cell receptor (beta chain) comes out of a study of cytomegalovirus exposure and HLA in healthy donors. It was with 60 Vbeta and 13 Jbeta primers that the PCR ran. Profiled with immunoSEQ multiplex PCR; TCRdb holds only in-frame clones, not every one. Of about 140,000 clones in the sample, more than 70% were seen once. The germline V gene encodes CDR1 SEHNR and CDR2 FQNEAQ (reference sequence). V lost 4 bases and J lost 11, with 20 bases in between. This CDR3 contains 14 residues. The chain carries TRBV7-9 and TRBJ2-5, with a possible D match to TRBD2 (6 bases). Sequencing used PBMCs. This TCR was sampled from a man aged 35 to 55 in good health and CMV-seronegative. CDR3 DNA sequence: TGTGCCAGCAGCTCCCTCGGAGGGTCGGGAGAGCAGTACTTC. Protein: CASSSLGGSGEQYF.